This is a list of T cell receptor beta chains from one sample in a study of T cell responses to AZD1222 COVID-19 vaccine. TCRdb's table, derived via immunoSEQ multiplex PCR, lists solely in-frame clones and lacks some. The table records under 300,000 clones, over 90% of them present only once. This specimen consisted of peripheral blood, obtained on day 0 of AZD1222 vaccination. All receptors derive from an adult in good health. CDR3s include the opening cysteine and the closing phenylalanine or tryptophan. The order of the fields is V gene, clone size, J gene, D gene, CDR3 DNA, CDR3 protein. A D gene is named only where the DNA matches it firmly. Size is omitted from some rows. Given values are once, few, many or a class for expanded clones.

V: TRBV20-1; size: .; J: TRBJ2-3; D: .; DNA: TGCAGTGCTAGTGTCCCCCGAATCGCACAGCCACATACGCAGTATTTT; CDR3: CSASVPRIAQPHTQYF
V: TRBV5-1; size: .; J: TRBJ2-2; D: .; DNA: TGCGCCAGCAGCTTTGGCACAGGTGCTGACGGGGAGCTGTTTTTT; CDR3: CASSFGTGADGELFF
V: TRBV18; size: .; J: TRBJ2-7; D: TRBD2; DNA: TGTGCCAGCTCACCTAGCGGGAGGTCGGGCGAGCAGTACTTC; CDR3: CASSPSGRSGEQYF
V: TRBV5-1; size: .; J: TRBJ2-1; D: .; DNA: TGCGCCAGCAGCTTGGTGGACAGAAATCTTGACAATGAGCAGTTCTTC; CDR3: CASSLVDRNLDNEQFF
V: TRBV5-1; size: .; J: TRBJ2-3; D: .; DNA: TGCGCCAGCAGCTTGGAGGGGGGCGAAGATACGCAGTATTTT; CDR3: CASSLEGGEDTQYF
V: TRBV4-2; size: .; J: TRBJ1-4; D: .; DNA: TGTGCCAGCAGCCAAGCTTCTTCCGAGGACGCTGAAAAACTGTTTTTT; CDR3: CASSQASSEDAEKLFF
V: TRBV4-1; size: .; J: TRBJ2-2; D: TRBD2; DNA: TGCGCCAGCAGCCAAGAGGTAGCGGGGAGCACCGGGGAGCTGTTTTTT; CDR3: CASSQEVAGSTGELFF
V: TRBV3-1/TRBV3-2; size: .; J: TRBJ2-1; D: TRBD1; DNA: TGTGCCAGCAGCCAAGGGACAGGGTCCCTTGGGGGTGAGCAGTTCTTC; CDR3: CASSQGTGSLGGEQFF
V: TRBV28; size: .; J: TRBJ1-6; D: .; DNA: TGTGCCAGCAGCCCCTCCTATTCACCCCTCCACTTT; CDR3: CASSPSYSPLHF
V: TRBV2; size: .; J: TRBJ2-7; D: .; DNA: TGTGCCAGCACCCAAGGACAGCCCTACGAGCAGTACTTC; CDR3: CASTQGQPYEQYF
V: TRBV19; size: .; J: TRBJ2-7; D: TRBD2; DNA: TGTGCCAGTAGTATCTCCGGGAGGGCCTCCTACGAGCAGTACTTC; CDR3: CASSISGRASYEQYF
V: TRBV18; size: .; J: TRBJ2-2; D: TRBD1; DNA: TGTGCCAGCTCACCACCAGTTAAGGACAGGGTCTTCACCGGGGAGCTGTTTTTT; CDR3: CASSPPVKDRVFTGELFF
V: TRBV23-1; size: once; J: TRBJ2-1; D: TRBD2; DNA: TGCGCCAGCAGTCACCCCGGGGGGAGGGGAATGAGGCAGTTCTTC; CDR3: CASSHPGGRGMRQFF
V: TRBV9; size: .; J: TRBJ2-3; D: .; DNA: TGTGCCAGCAGCGAACTTGGGCGGACTAGCACAGATACGCAGTATTTT; CDR3: CASSELGRTSTDTQYF
V: TRBV3-1/TRBV3-2; size: once; J: TRBJ2-7; D: .; DNA: TGTGCCAGCAGCCTAGGCCGCGAGCAGTACTTC; CDR3: CASSLGREQYF
V: TRBV28; size: once; J: TRBJ2-1; D: .; DNA: TGTGCCAGCAGTCCAAACTACAATGAGCAGTTCTTC; CDR3: CASSPNYNEQFF
V: TRBV24-1; size: .; J: TRBJ2-7; D: TRBD2; DNA: TGTGCCACCAGTGATACCCTAGCGGGGGAGCAGTACTTC; CDR3: CATSDTLAGEQYF
V: TRBV4-3; size: .; J: TRBJ1-2; D: TRBD1; DNA: TGCGCCAGCAGCCAAGTCCGGACAGGGTGGAACTATGGCTACACCTTC; CDR3: CASSQVRTGWNYGYTF
V: TRBV5-1; size: .; J: TRBJ2-3; D: TRBD2; DNA: TGCGCCAGCAGCCTTTCACTAGCGGGAGGGCCGCGTGGCACAGATACGCAGTATTTT; CDR3: CASSLSLAGGPRGTDTQYF
V: TRBV19; size: few; J: TRBJ1-1; D: .; DNA: TGTGCCAGTAGTATTACGCTGAACACTGAAGCTTTCTTT; CDR3: CASSITLNTEAFF
V: TRBV7-9; size: .; J: TRBJ1-1; D: .; DNA: TGTGCCAGCAGCCGCAAACAAGACAGAGCTGAAGCTTTCTTT; CDR3: CASSRKQDRAEAFF
V: TRBV3-1/TRBV3-2; size: few; J: TRBJ2-3; D: .; DNA: TGTGCCAGCAGCCTGAACTTAGCAGGGGATACGCAGTATTTT; CDR3: CASSLNLAGDTQYF
V: TRBV6-5; size: .; J: TRBJ2-7; D: TRBD2; DNA: TGTGCCAGCGTCCTAGCGGGAGTGGGAGAGCAGTACTTC; CDR3: CASVLAGVGEQYF
V: TRBV18; size: .; J: TRBJ2-3; D: TRBD2; DNA: TGTGCCAGCTCACCAAGGACTAGCGGGAGTGCCACAGATACGCAGTATTTT; CDR3: CASSPRTSGSATDTQYF
V: TRBV6-2/TRBV6-3; size: .; J: TRBJ2-7; D: .; DNA: TGTGCCAGCAGTTACTCTCCACCCTACGAGCAGTACTTC; CDR3: CASSYSPPYEQYF
V: TRBV7-2; size: .; J: TRBJ2-3; D: TRBD1; DNA: TGTGCCAGCAGCTCCCACAGGGGAATGACAGATACGCAGTATTTT; CDR3: CASSSHRGMTDTQYF
V: TRBV6-2/TRBV6-3; size: .; J: TRBJ2-1; D: TRBD2; DNA: TGTGCCAGCAGTTTTGCGGGAGGGGCGTACAATGAGCAGTTCTTC; CDR3: CASSFAGGAYNEQFF
V: TRBV5-1; size: .; J: TRBJ2-7; D: .; DNA: TGCGCCAGCAGCAATGTTGGGGGGAACGAGCAGTACTTC; CDR3: CASSNVGGNEQYF
V: TRBV28; size: .; J: TRBJ2-7; D: TRBD1; DNA: TGTGCCAGCAGGGGGACAGGGATATCCTACGAGCAGTACTTC; CDR3: CASRGTGISYEQYF
V: TRBV6-5; size: .; J: TRBJ1-1; D: .; DNA: TGTGCCACCCGGGACGGAACGAACACTGAAGCTTTCTTT; CDR3: CATRDGTNTEAFF
V: TRBV7-2; size: .; J: TRBJ2-7; D: .; DNA: TGTGCCAGCAGCTTAGGGGGCGGACCCCTCGAGCAGTACTTC; CDR3: CASSLGGGPLEQYF
V: TRBV3-1/TRBV3-2; size: .; J: TRBJ1-1; D: .; DNA: TGTGCCAGCAGCCAAGATGGTCGGGAAGCTTTCTTT; CDR3: CASSQDGREAFF
V: TRBV6-2/TRBV6-3; size: .; J: TRBJ2-7; D: .; DNA: TGTGCCAGCAGTTACTCGACAGGTTTAGTAGCCTACGAGCAGTACTTC; CDR3: CASSYSTGLVAYEQYF
V: TRBV19; size: .; J: TRBJ2-7; D: .; DNA: TGTGCCAGTAGGGGGACGTCATCCTACGAGCAGTACTTC; CDR3: CASRGTSSYEQYF
V: TRBV15; size: .; J: TRBJ2-5; D: .; DNA: TGTGCCACCAGCGTGACAGTCGCGATGGAGACCCAGTACTTC; CDR3: CATSVTVAMETQYF
V: TRBV5-5; size: few; J: TRBJ2-6; D: .; DNA: TGTGCCAGCAGCTTGGCACATCTCTCTGGGGCCAACGTCCTGACTTTC; CDR3: CASSLAHLSGANVLTF